This TCR beta chain was obtained from a study of shared clonotypes between healthy human individuals. In the naive CD8 group, cells lacked CD45RO and were positively selected for CCR7, so terminally differentiated effector memory CD45RA+ cells were left out. Study-wide results and caveats: The sharing of 4.5% to 5% of naive CD4 clonotypes was seen across several donors. Estimated clonotype richness was generally higher in naive than memory subsets.

Genomic DNA (from each subset) was split evenly across several immunoSEQ plates. In the authors' methods: ImmunoSEQ yielded junction-only sequences lacking quality scores, so filtering differed. Sequenced by immunoSEQ multiplex PCR; TCRdb stores in-frame clones only, minus some. The D gene and trimming were derived from the DNA, and the V and J assignments and clone size from that table. The repertoire holds millions of clones, with more than 85% as singletons. As regards this clone: The antigen is unknown.

The sample was naive CD8+ T cells from PBMCs. This receptor was taken from a man between 18 and 35 years old in good health. Some clones in this sample may be carry-over from other donors' samples.

CDR3 DNA sequence: TGTGCCTGGAATACCGGGACAGAGAACACCGGGGAGCTGTTTTTT. It specifies CAWNTGTENTGELFF. V is TRBV30 and J is TRBJ2-2; 7 bases are shared with TRBD1. With V trimmed by 4 bases and J by 1 base, 6 bases remained unmatched. Germline CDR1 reads GTSNPN; CDR2 reads SVGIG (reference sequence). The CDR3 length is 15 residues.